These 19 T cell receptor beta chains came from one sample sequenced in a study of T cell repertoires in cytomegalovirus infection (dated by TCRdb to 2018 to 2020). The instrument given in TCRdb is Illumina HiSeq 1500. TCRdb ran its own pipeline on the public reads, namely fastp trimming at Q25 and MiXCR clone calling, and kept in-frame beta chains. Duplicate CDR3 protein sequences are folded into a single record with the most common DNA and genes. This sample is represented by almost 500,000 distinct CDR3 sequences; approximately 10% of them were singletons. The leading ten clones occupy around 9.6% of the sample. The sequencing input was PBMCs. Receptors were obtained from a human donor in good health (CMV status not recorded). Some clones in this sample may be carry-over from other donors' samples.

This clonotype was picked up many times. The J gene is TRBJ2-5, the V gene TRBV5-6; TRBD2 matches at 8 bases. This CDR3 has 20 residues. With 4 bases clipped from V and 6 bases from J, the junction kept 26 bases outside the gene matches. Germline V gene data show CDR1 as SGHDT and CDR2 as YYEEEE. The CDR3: CASSPNFVTRLAGRGKTQYF. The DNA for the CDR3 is TGTGCCAGCAGCCCGAATTTCGTGACGCGGTTAGCGGGGAGGGGGAAGACCCAGTACTTC.

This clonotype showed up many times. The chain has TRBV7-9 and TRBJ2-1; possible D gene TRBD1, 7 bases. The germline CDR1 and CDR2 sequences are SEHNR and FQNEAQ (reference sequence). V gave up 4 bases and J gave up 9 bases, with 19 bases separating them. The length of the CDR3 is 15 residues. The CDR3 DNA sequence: TGTGCCAGCAGCTCCGCCCCGCGACAGGGAGGTGAGCAGTTCTTC. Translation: CASSSAPRQGGEQFF.

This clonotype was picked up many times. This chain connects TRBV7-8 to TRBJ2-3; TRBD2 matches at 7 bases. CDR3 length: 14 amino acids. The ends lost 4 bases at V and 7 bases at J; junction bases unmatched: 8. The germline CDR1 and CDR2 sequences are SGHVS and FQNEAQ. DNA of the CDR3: TGTGCCAGCAGCTCTCGGGAGGTCGTGAATACGCAGTATTTT. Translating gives CASSSREVVNTQYF.

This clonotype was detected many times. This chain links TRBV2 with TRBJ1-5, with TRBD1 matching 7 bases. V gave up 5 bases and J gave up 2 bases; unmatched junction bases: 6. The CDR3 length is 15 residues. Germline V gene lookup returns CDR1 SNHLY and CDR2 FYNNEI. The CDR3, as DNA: TGTGCCAGCAGTTCTGACAGGGCCGGCAATCAGCCCCAGCATTTT. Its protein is CASSSDRAGNQPQHF.

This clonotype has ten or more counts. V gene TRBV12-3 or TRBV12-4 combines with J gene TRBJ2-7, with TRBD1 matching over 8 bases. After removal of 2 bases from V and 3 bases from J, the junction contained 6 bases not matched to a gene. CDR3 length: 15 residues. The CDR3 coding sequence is TGTGCCAGCAGTTTAAATGACAGGGGTGTCTACGAGCAGTACTTC. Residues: CASSLNDRGVYEQYF.

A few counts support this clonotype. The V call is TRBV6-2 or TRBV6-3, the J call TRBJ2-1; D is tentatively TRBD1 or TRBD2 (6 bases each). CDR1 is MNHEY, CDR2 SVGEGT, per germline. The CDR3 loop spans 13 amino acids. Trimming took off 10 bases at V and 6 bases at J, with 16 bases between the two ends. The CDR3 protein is CATTGTVSNEQFF. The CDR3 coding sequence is TGTGCCACCACAGGGACTGTTTCCAATGAGCAGTTCTTC.

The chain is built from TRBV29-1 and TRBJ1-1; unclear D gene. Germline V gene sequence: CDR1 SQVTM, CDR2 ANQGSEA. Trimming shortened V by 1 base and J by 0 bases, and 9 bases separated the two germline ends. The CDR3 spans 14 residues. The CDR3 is CSVEVSQMNTEAFF. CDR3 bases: TGCAGCGTTGAAGTATCACAGATGAACACTGAAGCTTTCTTT.

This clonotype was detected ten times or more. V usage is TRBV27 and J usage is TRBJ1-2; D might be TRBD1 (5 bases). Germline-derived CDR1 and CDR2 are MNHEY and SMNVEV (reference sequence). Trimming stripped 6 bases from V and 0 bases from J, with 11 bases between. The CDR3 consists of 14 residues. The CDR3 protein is CASSLTASNYGYTF. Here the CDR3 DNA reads TGTGCCAGCAGCCTGACAGCATCTAACTATGGCTACACCTTC.

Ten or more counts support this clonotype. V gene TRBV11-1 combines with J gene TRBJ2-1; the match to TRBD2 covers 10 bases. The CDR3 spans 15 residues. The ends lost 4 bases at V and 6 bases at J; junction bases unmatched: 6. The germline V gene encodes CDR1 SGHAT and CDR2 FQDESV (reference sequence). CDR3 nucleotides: TGTGCCAGCAGCTCTCGGACTAGCGGTACCAATGAGCAGTTCTTC. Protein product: CASSSRTSGTNEQFF.

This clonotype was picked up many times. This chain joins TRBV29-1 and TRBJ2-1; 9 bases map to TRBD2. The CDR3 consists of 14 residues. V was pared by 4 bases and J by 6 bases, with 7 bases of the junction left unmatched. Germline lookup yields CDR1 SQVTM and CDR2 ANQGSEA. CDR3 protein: CSVGSGRSLNEQFF. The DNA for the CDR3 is TGCAGCGTTGGGAGCGGGAGGTCTCTCAATGAGCAGTTCTTC.

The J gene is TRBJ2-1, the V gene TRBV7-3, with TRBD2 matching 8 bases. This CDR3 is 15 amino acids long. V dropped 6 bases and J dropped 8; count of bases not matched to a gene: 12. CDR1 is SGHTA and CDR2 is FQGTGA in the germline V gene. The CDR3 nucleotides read TGTGCCAGCAGTCCTTTGGGAGCGGGAGTTGATGAGCAGTTCTTC. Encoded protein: CASSPLGAGVDEQFF.

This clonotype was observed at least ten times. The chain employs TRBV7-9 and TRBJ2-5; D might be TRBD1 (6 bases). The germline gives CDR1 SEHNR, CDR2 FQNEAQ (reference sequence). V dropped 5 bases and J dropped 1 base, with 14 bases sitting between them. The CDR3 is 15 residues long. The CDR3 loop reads CASSPQTGPQETQYF. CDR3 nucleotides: TGTGCCAGCAGCCCCCAGACAGGCCCCCAAGAGACCCAGTACTTC.

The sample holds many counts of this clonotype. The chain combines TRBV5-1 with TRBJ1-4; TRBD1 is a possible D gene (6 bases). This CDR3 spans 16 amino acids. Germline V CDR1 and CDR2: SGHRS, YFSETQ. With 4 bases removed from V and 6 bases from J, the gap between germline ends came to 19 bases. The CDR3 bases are TGCGCCAGCAGCGACTCGGAGTGGTACAGGGATGAAAAACTGTTTTTT. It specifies CASSDSEWYRDEKLFF.

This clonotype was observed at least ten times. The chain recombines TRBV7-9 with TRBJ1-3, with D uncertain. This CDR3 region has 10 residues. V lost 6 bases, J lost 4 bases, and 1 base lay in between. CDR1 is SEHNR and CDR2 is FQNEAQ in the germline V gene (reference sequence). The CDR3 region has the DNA TGTGCCAGCAGAGGAAACACCATATATTTT. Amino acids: CASRGNTIYF.

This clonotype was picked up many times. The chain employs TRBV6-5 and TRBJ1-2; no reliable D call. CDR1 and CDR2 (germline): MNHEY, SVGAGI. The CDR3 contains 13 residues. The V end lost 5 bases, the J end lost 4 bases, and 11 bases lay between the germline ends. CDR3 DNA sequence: TGTGCCAGCAGTATAGACGGGATCTATGGCTACACCTTC. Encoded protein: CASSIDGIYGYTF.

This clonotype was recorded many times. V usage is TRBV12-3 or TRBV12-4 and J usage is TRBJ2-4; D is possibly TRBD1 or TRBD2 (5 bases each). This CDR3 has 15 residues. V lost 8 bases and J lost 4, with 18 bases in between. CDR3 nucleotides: TGTGCCAGCTCGTATGAGGGGCGAGGTAAAAACATTCAGTACTTC. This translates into CASSYEGRGKNIQYF.

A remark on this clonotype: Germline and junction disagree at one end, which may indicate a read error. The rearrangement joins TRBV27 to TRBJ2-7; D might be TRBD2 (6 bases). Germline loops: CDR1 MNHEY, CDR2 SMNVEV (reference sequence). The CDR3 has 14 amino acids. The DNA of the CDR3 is TGTGCCAGCAGTCCTGGACGGGGGTCCTACGACCAGTACTTC. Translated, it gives CASSPGRGSYDQYF.

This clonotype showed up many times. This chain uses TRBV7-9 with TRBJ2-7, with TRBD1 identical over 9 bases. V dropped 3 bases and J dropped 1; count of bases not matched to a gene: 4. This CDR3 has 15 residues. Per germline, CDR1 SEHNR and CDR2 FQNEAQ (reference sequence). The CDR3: CASSFPGQGSYEQYF. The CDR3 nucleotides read TGTGCCAGCAGCTTTCCGGGACAGGGATCCTACGAGCAGTACTTC.

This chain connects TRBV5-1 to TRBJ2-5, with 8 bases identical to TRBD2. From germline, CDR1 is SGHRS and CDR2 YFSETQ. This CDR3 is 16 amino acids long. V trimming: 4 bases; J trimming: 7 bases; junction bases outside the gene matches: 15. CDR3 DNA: TGCGCCAGCAGCCCCCGGGGGGGTGATGGGAGAGCGACCCAGTACTTC. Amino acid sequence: CASSPRGGDGRATQYF.